This T cell receptor beta chain was identified in a study of shared clonotypes between healthy human individuals. The study's findings and limits: Tissues were not sampled, only blood, and their repertoires likely differ.

There were no recent acute infections or vaccinations among the donors, who were healthy HIV-negative adults. The study drew all its donors from Caucasian adults living in Nashville, Tennessee. Remarks on this clone: Its antigen is still unknown.

Only in-frame clones appear in the TCRdb table, and some are missing; sequencing was by immunoSEQ multiplex PCR. Among 530,000 or so clones listed, about three quarters were seen once. Germline V CDR1 and CDR2: MDHEN, SYDVKM. The CDR3 has 17 amino acids. V lost 3 bases and J lost 6; bases outside the gene matches: 14. The clonotype originates from a woman between 35 and 50 years old in good health. Some clones in this sample may be carry-over from other donors' samples. The chain employs TRBV28 and TRBJ1-5; 7 nucleotides line up with TRBD1. The source material was PBMCs. DNA for the CDR3: TGTGCCAGCAGTTTTTGGGGGTCGACAGGGAAACGTCAGCCCCAGCATTTT. This translates into CASSFWGSTGKRQPQHF.